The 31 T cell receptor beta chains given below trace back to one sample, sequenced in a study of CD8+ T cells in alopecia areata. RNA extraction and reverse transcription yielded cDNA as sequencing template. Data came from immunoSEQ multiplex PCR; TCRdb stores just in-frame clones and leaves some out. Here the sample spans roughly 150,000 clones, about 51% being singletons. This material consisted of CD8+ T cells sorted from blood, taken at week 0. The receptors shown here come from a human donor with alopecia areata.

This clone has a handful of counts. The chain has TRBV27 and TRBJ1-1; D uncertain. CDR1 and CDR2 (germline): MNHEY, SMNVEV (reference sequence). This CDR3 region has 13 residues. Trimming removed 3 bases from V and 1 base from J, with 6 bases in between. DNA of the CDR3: TGTGCCAGCAGTTTCGTGCAGAACACTGAAGCTTTCTTT. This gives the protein CASSFVQNTEAFF.

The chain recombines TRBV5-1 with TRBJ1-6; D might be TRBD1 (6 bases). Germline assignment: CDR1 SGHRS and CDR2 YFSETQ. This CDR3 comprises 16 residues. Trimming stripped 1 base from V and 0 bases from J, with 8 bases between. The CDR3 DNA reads TGCGCCAGCAGCTTGACAGGGAGCTCCTATAATTCACCCCTCCACTTT. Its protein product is CASSLTGSSYNSPLHF.

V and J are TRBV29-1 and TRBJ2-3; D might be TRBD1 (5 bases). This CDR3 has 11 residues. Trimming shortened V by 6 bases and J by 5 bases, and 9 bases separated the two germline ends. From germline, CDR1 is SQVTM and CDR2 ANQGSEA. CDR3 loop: CSVATGDTQYF. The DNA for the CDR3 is TGCAGCGTCGCAACAGGAGATACGCAGTATTTT.

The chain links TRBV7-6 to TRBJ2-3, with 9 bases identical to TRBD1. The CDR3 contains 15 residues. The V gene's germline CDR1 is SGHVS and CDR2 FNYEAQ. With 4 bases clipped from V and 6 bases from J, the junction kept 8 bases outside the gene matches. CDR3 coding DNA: TGTGCCAGCAGCTCCGGGACAGGGATTTCGGATACGCAGTATTTT. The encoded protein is CASSSGTGISDTQYF.

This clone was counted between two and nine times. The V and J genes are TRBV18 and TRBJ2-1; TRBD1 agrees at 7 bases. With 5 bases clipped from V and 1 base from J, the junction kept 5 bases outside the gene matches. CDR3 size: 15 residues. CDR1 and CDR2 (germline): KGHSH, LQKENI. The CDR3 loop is CASSSMDRSYNEQFF. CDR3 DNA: TGTGCCAGCTCATCTATGGACAGGTCCTACAATGAGCAGTTCTTC.

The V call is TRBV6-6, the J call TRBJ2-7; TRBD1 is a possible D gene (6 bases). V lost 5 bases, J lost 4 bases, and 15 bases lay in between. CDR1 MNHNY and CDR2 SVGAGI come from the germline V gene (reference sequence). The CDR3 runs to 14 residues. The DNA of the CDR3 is TGTGCCAGCAGTACGAACGGACAGTCTTACGAGCAGTACTTC. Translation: CASSTNGQSYEQYF.

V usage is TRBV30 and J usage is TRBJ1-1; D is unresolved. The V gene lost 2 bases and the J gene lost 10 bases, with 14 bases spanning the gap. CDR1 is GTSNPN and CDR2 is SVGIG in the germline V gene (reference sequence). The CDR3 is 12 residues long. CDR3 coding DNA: TGTGCCTGGAGTATTATGGGGTTTGGAGCTTTCTTT. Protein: CAWSIMGFGAFF.

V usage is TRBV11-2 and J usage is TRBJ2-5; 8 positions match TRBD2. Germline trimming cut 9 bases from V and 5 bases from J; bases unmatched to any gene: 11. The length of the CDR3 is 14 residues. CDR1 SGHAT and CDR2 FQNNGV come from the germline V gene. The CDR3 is CASLSGLVSETQYF. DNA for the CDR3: TGTGCCAGTCTCTCGGGACTAGTATCGGAGACCCAGTACTTC.

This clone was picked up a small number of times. CDR3 DNA: TGTGCCAGCATTACAGGGTATCCCTACGAGCAGTACTTC. It is translated as CASITGYPYEQYF. The rearrangement uses TRBV6-6 and TRBJ2-7; D is possibly TRBD1 (6 bases). Germline-derived CDR1 and CDR2 are MNHNY and SVGAGI (reference sequence). Trimming removed 7 bases from V and 2 bases from J, with 12 bases in between. The CDR3 loop spans 13 amino acids.

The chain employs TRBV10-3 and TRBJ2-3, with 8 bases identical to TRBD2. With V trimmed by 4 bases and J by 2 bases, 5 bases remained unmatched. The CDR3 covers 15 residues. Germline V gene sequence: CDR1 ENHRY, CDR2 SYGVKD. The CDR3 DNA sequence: TGTGCCATCAGTGCAATAGCGGGGACCACAGATACGCAGTATTTT. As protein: CAISAIAGTTDTQYF.

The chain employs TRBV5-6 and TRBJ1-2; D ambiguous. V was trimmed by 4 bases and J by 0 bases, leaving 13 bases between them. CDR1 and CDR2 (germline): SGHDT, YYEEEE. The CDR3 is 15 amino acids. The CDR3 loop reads CASSQDVRSNYGYTF. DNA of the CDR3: TGTGCCAGCAGCCAGGACGTACGATCTAACTATGGCTACACCTTC.

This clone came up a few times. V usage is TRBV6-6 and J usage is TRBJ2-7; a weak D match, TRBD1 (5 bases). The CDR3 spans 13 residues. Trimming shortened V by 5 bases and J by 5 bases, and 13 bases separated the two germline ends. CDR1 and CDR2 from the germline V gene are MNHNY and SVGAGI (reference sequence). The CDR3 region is CASSPTVTNEQYF. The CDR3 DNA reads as TGTGCCAGCAGTCCGACAGTAACCAACGAGCAGTACTTC.

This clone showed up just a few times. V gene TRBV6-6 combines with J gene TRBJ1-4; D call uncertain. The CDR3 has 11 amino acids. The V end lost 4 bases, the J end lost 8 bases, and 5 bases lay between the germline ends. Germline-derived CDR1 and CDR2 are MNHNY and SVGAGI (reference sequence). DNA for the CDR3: TGTGCCAGCAGTTCGCCCGAAAAACTGTTTTTT. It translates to CASSSPEKLFF.

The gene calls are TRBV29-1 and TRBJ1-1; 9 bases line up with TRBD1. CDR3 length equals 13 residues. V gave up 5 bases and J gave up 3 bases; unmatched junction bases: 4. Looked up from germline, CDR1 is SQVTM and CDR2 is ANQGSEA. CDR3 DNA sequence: TGCAGCGTTTGGACAGGGGAGGACACTGAAGCTTTCTTT. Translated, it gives CSVWTGEDTEAFF.

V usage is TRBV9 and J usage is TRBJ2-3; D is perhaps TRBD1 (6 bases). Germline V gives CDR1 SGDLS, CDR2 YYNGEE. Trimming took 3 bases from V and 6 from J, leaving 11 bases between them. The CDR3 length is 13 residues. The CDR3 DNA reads TGTGCCAGCAGCGCGTTACAGGGTGATACGCAGTATTTT. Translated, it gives CASSALQGDTQYF.

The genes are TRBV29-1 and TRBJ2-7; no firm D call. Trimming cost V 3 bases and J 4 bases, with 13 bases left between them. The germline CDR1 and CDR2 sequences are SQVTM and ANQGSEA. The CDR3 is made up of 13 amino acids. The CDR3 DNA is TGCAGCGTTGAGGGCAGTAAAGATTACGAGCAGTACTTC. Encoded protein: CSVEGSKDYEQYF.

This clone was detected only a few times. CDR3 nucleotides: TGTGCCACCCGCCCATCCCAAGTGAACACTGAAGCTTTCTTT. Protein product: CATRPSQVNTEAFF. J is TRBJ1-1 and V is TRBV15; D unclear. CDR3 size: 14 residues. V was cut by 8 bases and J by 0 bases, with 13 bases left in between. The germline V gene has CDR1 LNHNV and CDR2 YYDKDF (reference sequence).

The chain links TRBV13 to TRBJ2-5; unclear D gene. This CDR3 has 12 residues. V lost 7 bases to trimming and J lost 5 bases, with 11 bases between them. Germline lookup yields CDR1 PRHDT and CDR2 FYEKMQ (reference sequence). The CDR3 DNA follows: TGTGCCAGCACCTTGGGTGGTGAGACCCAGTACTTC. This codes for CASTLGGETQYF.

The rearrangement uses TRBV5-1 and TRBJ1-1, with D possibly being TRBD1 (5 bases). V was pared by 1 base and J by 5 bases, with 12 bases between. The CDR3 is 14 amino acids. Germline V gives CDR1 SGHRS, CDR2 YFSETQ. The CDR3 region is CASSLYDSWTEAFF. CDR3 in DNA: TGCGCCAGCAGCTTGTACGACAGTTGGACTGAAGCTTTCTTT. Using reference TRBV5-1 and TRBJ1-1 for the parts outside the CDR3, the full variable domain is KAGVTQTPRYLIKTRGQQVTLSCSPISGHRSVSWYQQTPGQGLQFLFEYFSETQRNKGNFPGRFSGRQFSNSRSEMNVSTLELGDSALYLCASSLYDSWTEAFFGQGTRLTVV.

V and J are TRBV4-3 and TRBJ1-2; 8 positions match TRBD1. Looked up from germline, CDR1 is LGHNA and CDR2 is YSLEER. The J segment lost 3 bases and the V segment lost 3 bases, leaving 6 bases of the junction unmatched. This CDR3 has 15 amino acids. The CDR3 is CASSHRGQADYGYTF. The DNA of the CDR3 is TGCGCCAGCAGCCACCGGGGACAGGCGGACTATGGCTACACCTTC.

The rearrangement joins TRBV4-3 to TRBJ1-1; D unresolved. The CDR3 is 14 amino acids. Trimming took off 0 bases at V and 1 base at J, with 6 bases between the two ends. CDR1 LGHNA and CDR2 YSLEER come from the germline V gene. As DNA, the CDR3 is TGCGCCAGCAGCCAAGAGCACCCGAACACTGAAGCTTTCTTT. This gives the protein CASSQEHPNTEAFF.

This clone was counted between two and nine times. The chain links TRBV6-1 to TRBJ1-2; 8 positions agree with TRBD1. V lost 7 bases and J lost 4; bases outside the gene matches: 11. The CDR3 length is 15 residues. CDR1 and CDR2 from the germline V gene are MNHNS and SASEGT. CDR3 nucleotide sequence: TGTGCCAGCACCGAACAGAAAGGGACAGGCTATGGCTACACCTTC. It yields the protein CASTEQKGTGYGYTF.

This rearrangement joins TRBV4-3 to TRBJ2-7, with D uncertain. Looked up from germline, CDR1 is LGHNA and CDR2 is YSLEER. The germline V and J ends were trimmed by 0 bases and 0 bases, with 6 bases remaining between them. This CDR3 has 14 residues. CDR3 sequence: CASSQDHGSYEQYF. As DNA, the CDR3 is TGCGCCAGCAGCCAAGACCACGGCTCCTACGAGCAGTACTTC.

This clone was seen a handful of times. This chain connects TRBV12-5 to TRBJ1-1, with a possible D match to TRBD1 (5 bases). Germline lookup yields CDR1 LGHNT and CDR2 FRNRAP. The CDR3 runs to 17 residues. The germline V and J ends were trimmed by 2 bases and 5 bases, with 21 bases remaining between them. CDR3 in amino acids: CASGLPPRKVAGTEAFF. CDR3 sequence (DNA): TGTGCTAGTGGTTTGCCTCCGCGTAAGGTCGCAGGGACTGAAGCTTTCTTT.

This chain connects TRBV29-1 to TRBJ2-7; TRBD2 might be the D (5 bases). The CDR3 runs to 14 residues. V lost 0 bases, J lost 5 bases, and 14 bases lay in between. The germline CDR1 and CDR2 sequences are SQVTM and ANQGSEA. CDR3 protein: CSVEERGIRDEQYF. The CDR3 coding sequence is TGCAGCGTTGAAGAACGGGGAATCCGCGACGAGCAGTACTTC.

The CDR3 nucleotides read TGTGCCAGCAGCTCATCTTTTCCGGATGAAAAACTGTTTTTT. It translates to CASSSSFPDEKLFF. The V call is TRBV11-2, the J call TRBJ1-4; D is ambiguous. The CDR3 sequence is 14 residues long. Germline V gene lookup returns CDR1 SGHAT and CDR2 FQNNGV. V lost 4 bases and J lost 6, with 12 bases in between.

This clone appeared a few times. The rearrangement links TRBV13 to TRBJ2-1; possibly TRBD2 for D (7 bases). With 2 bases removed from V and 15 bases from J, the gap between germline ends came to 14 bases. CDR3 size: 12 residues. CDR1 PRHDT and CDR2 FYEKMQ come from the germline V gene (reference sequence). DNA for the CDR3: TGTGCCAGCAGCTTACGTGGGGGGGCTTCGTTCTTC. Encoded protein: CASSLRGGASFF.

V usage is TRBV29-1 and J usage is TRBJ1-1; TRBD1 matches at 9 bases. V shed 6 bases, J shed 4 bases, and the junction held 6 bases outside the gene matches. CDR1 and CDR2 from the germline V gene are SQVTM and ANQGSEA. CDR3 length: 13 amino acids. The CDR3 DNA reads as TGCAGCGTGATAGGGACAGGGATCACTGAAGCTTTCTTT. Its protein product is CSVIGTGITEAFF.

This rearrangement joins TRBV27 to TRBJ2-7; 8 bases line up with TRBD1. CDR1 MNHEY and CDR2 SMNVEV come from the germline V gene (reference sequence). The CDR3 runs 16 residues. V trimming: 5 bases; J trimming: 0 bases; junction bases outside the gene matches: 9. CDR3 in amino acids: CASSPSTGEASYEQYF. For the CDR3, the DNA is TGTGCCAGCAGTCCTTCGACAGGGGAGGCCTCCTACGAGCAGTACTTC.

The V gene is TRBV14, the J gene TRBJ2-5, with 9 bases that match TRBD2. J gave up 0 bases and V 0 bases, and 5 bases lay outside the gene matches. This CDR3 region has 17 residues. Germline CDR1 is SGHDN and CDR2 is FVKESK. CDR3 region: CASSQDFSGGHQETQYF. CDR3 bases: TGTGCCAGCAGCCAAGACTTTAGCGGGGGCCACCAAGAGACCCAGTACTTC.

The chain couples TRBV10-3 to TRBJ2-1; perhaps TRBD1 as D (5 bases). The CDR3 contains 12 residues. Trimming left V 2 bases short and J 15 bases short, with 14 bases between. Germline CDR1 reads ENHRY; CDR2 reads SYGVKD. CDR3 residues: CAISEGRGFGFF. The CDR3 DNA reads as TGTGCCATCAGTGAGGGAAGGGGATTTGGGTTCTTC.